The 26 T cell receptor beta chains presented below share a single source sample, sequenced in a study of T cells in tumors after PD-1 blockade. Sequencing was performed with immunoSEQ multiplex PCR; in TCRdb, only in-frame clones are kept and a portion is missing. The top ten hold about 4% of the sample, which has tens of thousands of clones, 81% seen once. The sample here was PBMCs, taken before anti-PD-1 treatment. These receptors all come from a human donor with basal cell carcinoma.

V and J are TRBV6-5 and TRBJ1-5, with a weak D call TRBD1 (6 bases). The CDR3 contains 14 residues. Germline V gene sequence: CDR1 MNHEY, CDR2 SVGAGI. V lost 7 bases to trimming and J lost 0 bases, with 10 bases between them. CDR3: CASIGGHSNQPQHF. The CDR3 nucleotides are TGTGCCAGCATTGGGGGGCATAGCAATCAGCCCCAGCATTTT.

The V gene is TRBV7-9, the J gene TRBJ1-1; D is perhaps TRBD1 (6 bases). Germline CDR1 is SEHNR and CDR2 is FQNEAQ (reference sequence). The V end lost 2 bases, the J end lost 3 bases, and 7 bases lay between the germline ends. CDR3 size: 13 residues. As DNA, the CDR3 is TGTGCCAGCAGCTTACAGGGGTACACTGAAGCTTTCTTT. Translating gives CASSLQGYTEAFF.

The rearrangement joins TRBV27 to TRBJ2-1; D uncertain. Trimming took 5 bases from V and 1 from J, leaving 15 bases between them. This CDR3 spans 16 amino acids. CDR1 and CDR2 from the germline V gene are MNHEY and SMNVEV (reference sequence). CDR3 protein: CASSPPFAESYNEQFF. The CDR3 nucleotides read TGTGCCAGCAGTCCCCCCTTTGCCGAATCCTACAATGAGCAGTTCTTC.

V and J are TRBV2 and TRBJ1-6, with D tentatively TRBD1 (6 bases). Trimming stripped 4 bases from V and 10 bases from J, with 14 bases between. The germline gives CDR1 SNHLY, CDR2 FYNNEI. This CDR3 is built from 14 residues. The CDR3 nucleotides are TGTGCCAGCAGTGTCTCAGGGGTGGCGTCACCCCTCCACTTT. As protein: CASSVSGVASPLHF.

The chain links TRBV6-5 to TRBJ2-7, with 11 positions matching TRBD2. J gave up 2 bases and V 6 bases, and 3 bases lay outside the gene matches. Looked up from germline, CDR1 is MNHEY and CDR2 is SVGAGI. CDR3 length: 14 amino acids. The CDR3 is CASRGGLAAYEQYF. The DNA for the CDR3 is TGTGCCAGCAGAGGGGGACTAGCGGCCTACGAGCAGTACTTC.

The gene calls are TRBV14 and TRBJ1-6, with 9 bases lining up with TRBD1. CDR3 length equals 14 residues. V lost 4 bases to trimming and J lost 10 bases; unmatched junction nucleotides: 5. Germline assignment: CDR1 SGHDN and CDR2 FVKESK. The CDR3 region is CASSLRTGASPLHF. The CDR3 DNA reads as TGTGCCAGCAGCCTCCGGACAGGGGCCTCACCCCTCCACTTT.

A single count supports this clone. The J gene is TRBJ2-2, the V gene TRBV5-1; 9 bases map to TRBD1. Germline loops: CDR1 SGHRS, CDR2 YFSETQ. Unmatched junction bases numbered 5, after V lost 3 bases and J lost 5 bases. The length of the CDR3 is 15 residues. CDR3 bases: TGCGCCAGCAGCTCGACAGGGGGATTTACCGGGGAGCTGTTTTTT. Translated, it gives CASSSTGGFTGELFF.

This chain connects TRBV5-1 to TRBJ1-4; D might be TRBD1 (6 bases). The CDR3 covers 14 residues. CDR1 and CDR2 from the germline V gene are SGHRS and YFSETQ. The V end was cut by 2 bases, the J end by 8 bases, with 13 bases between. In DNA form, the CDR3 reads TGCGCCAGCAGCTTATCAGGAGGGGGGGAAAAACTGTTTTTT. Amino acid sequence: CASSLSGGGEKLFF.

The chain recombines TRBV15 with TRBJ1-1; 8 positions agree with TRBD1. Germline V gives CDR1 LNHNV, CDR2 YYDKDF (reference sequence). With 0 bases clipped from V and 5 bases from J, the junction kept 8 bases outside the gene matches. This CDR3 contains 16 residues. The CDR3 loop reads CATSRDRLQGETEAFF. CDR3 DNA: TGTGCCACCAGCAGAGATCGTTTACAGGGGGAAACTGAAGCTTTCTTT.

DNA for the CDR3: TGTGCCAGCTCAATGGAGGTTGAAAAACTGTTTTTT. The encoded protein is CASSMEVEKLFF. The V and J genes are TRBV18 and TRBJ1-4; D unresolved. Germline CDR1 KGHSH, CDR2 LQKENI. The CDR3 sequence is 12 residues long. Trimming stripped 5 bases from V and 7 bases from J, with 8 bases between.

The chain couples TRBV18 to TRBJ1-5; perhaps TRBD1 as D (5 bases). This CDR3 comprises 15 residues. V was shortened by 2 bases and J by 3 bases, with 11 bases between the two germline ends. Germline CDR1 is KGHSH and CDR2 is LQKENI. The chain's CDR3 is CASSPGTEPNQPQHF. CDR3 DNA sequence: TGTGCCAGCTCACCAGGGACGGAACCCAATCAGCCCCAGCATTTT.

The chain recombines TRBV5-1 with TRBJ2-1, with 7 bases fitting TRBD1. Per the germline V gene, CDR1 is SGHRS and CDR2 is YFSETQ. With 4 bases clipped from V and 7 bases from J, the junction kept 11 bases outside the gene matches. The CDR3 runs to 15 residues. The CDR3 bases are TGCGCCAGCAGCCCGGGACAGTATCCTAAAAATGAGCAGTTCTTC. Translation: CASSPGQYPKNEQFF.

The chain has TRBV10-3 and TRBJ1-6; perhaps TRBD1 as D (6 bases). Germline values: CDR1 ENHRY, CDR2 SYGVKD. Trimming pared 8 bases from V and 7 bases from J, leaving 9 bases between. The CDR3 covers 12 residues. CDR3 coding DNA: TGTGCCATCGCTCAGGGGAATTCACCCCTCCACTTT. It encodes CAIAQGNSPLHF.

This clone was counted a single time. The J gene is TRBJ1-1, the V gene TRBV30; D unclear. V lost 4 bases and J 0 bases, leaving 6 bases between the germline ends. The CDR3 is 12 amino acids. Per the germline V gene, CDR1 is GTSNPN and CDR2 is SVGIG (reference sequence). CDR3 amino acids: CAWIYMNTEAFF. The CDR3 coding sequence is TGTGCCTGGATTTACATGAACACTGAAGCTTTCTTT.

The V and J genes are TRBV28 and TRBJ1-1; D is perhaps TRBD1 (5 bases). This CDR3 comprises 15 residues. CDR1 is MDHEN and CDR2 is SYDVKM in the germline V gene. V lost 5 bases and J 0 bases, leaving 13 bases between the germline ends. This CDR3 is CASSRGGAVNTEAFF. CDR3 sequence (DNA): TGTGCCAGCAGTAGGGGCGGGGCAGTGAACACTGAAGCTTTCTTT. Supplemented by reference TRBV28 and TRBJ1-1, the full variable domain reads DVKVTQSSRYLVKRTGEKVFLECVQDMDHENMFWYRQDPGLGLRLIYFSYDVKMKEKGDIPEGYSVSREKKERFSLILESASTNQTSMYLCASSRGGAVNTEAFFGQGTRLTVV.

The V call is TRBV19, the J call TRBJ2-2, with 9 nucleotides matching TRBD1. CDR1 LNHDA and CDR2 SQIVND come from the germline V gene (reference sequence). The V and J ends lost 5 bases and 3 bases, in that order; junction bases with no gene match: 13. This CDR3 has 18 residues. CDR3 sequence (DNA): TGTGCCAGTAGTGCCCCAACAGGGGGCCTGTTGTACACCGGGGAGCTGTTTTTT. This translates into CASSAPTGGLLYTGELFF.

This clone appeared a few times. The chain carries TRBV6-5 and TRBJ2-1; 9 nucleotides line up with TRBD2. V shed 5 bases and J 2 bases; nucleotides not matched to a gene: 1. CDR1 and CDR2 (germline): MNHEY, SVGAGI. The CDR3 is made up of 14 amino acids. The CDR3 is CASSQRGAYNEQFF. CDR3 in DNA: TGTGCCAGCAGTCAGCGGGGGGCCTACAATGAGCAGTTCTTC.

CDR3 coding DNA: TGTGCCAGCAGGCCCCCGGGACAGGGGAGGGCAGATACGCAGTATTTT. It codes for CASRPPGQGRADTQYF. The V gene is TRBV28, the J gene TRBJ2-3; 10 bases line up with TRBD1. The V gene's germline CDR1 is MDHEN and CDR2 SYDVKM. Trimming at V came to 6 bases and at J to 4 bases, leaving 10 bases not matched to a gene. CDR3 size: 16 residues. The complete variable domain, with remaining parts taken from reference TRBV28 and TRBJ2-3, reads DVKVTQSSRYLVKRTGEKVFLECVQDMDHENMFWYRQDPGLGLRLIYFSYDVKMKEKGDIPEGYSVSREKKERFSLILESASTNQTSMYLCASRPPGQGRADTQYFGPGTRLTVL.

This chain uses TRBV19 with TRBJ2-7, with 12 nucleotides matching TRBD1. Germline trimming cut 3 bases from V and 3 bases from J; bases unmatched to any gene: 6. This CDR3 region has 16 residues. Germline CDR1 LNHDA, CDR2 SQIVND (reference sequence). The CDR3, as DNA: TGTGCCAGTAGTATCCCCGGGACAGGGGGCTTCTACGAGCAGTACTTC. Translating gives CASSIPGTGGFYEQYF.

The gene calls are TRBV6-6 and TRBJ1-3, with a possible D match to TRBD1 (5 bases). The germline CDR1 and CDR2 sequences are MNHNY and SVGAGI (reference sequence). The CDR3 consists of 16 residues. V was trimmed by 2 bases and J by 3 bases, leaving 14 bases between them. The CDR3 is CASSYRVGADGNTIYF. The CDR3, as DNA: TGTGCCAGCAGTTACCGTGTCGGGGCCGATGGAAACACCATATATTTT.

The table lists this clone with a count of one. The rearrangement uses TRBV19 and TRBJ2-3, with TRBD2 identical over 7 bases. Per the germline V gene, CDR1 is LNHDA and CDR2 is SQIVND (reference sequence). V lost 5 bases to trimming and J lost 1 base; unmatched junction nucleotides: 6. The CDR3 runs to 15 residues. In DNA, the CDR3 is TGTGCCAGTAGTGGACTGGCGGGGGGCACAGATACGCAGTATTTT. It translates to CASSGLAGGTDTQYF.

This rearrangement joins TRBV7-9 to TRBJ2-7; the D gene is possibly TRBD1 (5 bases). Per germline, CDR1 SEHNR and CDR2 FQNEAQ (reference sequence). The CDR3 runs 16 residues. The V end was cut by 0 bases, the J end by 0 bases, with 12 bases between. CDR3 in amino acids: CASSLATAGSSYEQYF. CDR3 coding DNA: TGTGCCAGCAGCTTAGCCACTGCAGGGTCCTCCTACGAGCAGTACTTC.

The CDR3 sequence: CATSRDFEGHIQYF. In nucleotides, the CDR3 is TGTGCCACCAGCAGAGATTTCGAGGGGCACATTCAGTACTTC. The rearrangement joins TRBV15 to TRBJ2-4; D tentatively reads TRBD1 or TRBD2 (5 bases each). CDR1 is LNHNV, CDR2 YYDKDF, per germline (reference sequence). With 0 bases removed from V and 8 bases from J, the gap between germline ends came to 11 bases. The CDR3 loop spans 14 amino acids. The full variable domain, completed using reference TRBV15 and TRBJ2-4, is DAMVIQNPRYQVTQFGKPVTLSCSQTLNHNVMYWYQQKSSQAPKLLFHYYDKDFNNEADTPDNFQSRRPNTSFCFLDIRSPGLGDTAMYLCATSRDFEGHIQYFGAGTRLSVL.

The V gene is TRBV24-1, the J gene TRBJ1-2; no definite D call. Trimming stripped 4 bases from V and 0 bases from J, with 11 bases between. From germline, CDR1 is KGHDR and CDR2 SFDVKD. The CDR3 is 15 residues long. This chain's CDR3 is CATSDADGPNYGYTF. DNA for the CDR3: TGTGCCACCAGTGACGCTGACGGTCCTAACTATGGCTACACCTTC.

The rearrangement links TRBV30 to TRBJ1-2; D call uncertain. The V gene's germline CDR1 is GTSNPN and CDR2 SVGIG (reference sequence). CDR3 length: 12 residues. V shed 0 bases and J shed 3 bases, with 5 bases lying between them. The DNA for the CDR3 is TGTGCCTGGAGTGTACAGTACTATGGCTACACCTTC. Translation: CAWSVQYYGYTF. The whole variable domain, remainder taken from reference TRBV30 and TRBJ1-2, is SQTIHQWPATLVQPVGSPLSLECTVEGTSNPNLYWYRQAAGRGLQLLFYSVGIGQISSEVPQNLSASRPQDRQFILSSKKLLLSDSGFYLCAWSVQYYGYTFGSGTRLTVV.

The chain couples TRBV5-6 to TRBJ1-2, with 9 bases aligning to TRBD1. V lost 5 bases, J lost 5 bases, and 10 bases stayed unmatched. Germline CDR1 and CDR2: SGHDT and YYEEEE. The CDR3 extends over 15 amino acids. CDR3 loop: CASRLYRGPGYGYTF. The CDR3 DNA is TGTGCCAGCAGATTGTACAGGGGGCCCGGTTATGGCTACACCTTC. The complete variable domain, with remaining parts taken from reference TRBV5-6 and TRBJ1-2, reads DAGVTQSPTHLIKTRGQQVTLRCSPKSGHDTVSWYQQALGQGPQFIFQYYEEEERQRGNFPDRFSGHQFPNYSSELNVNALLLGDSALYLCASRLYRGPGYGYTFGSGTRLTVV.